This is a list of T cell receptor beta chains from one sample in a study of cytomegalovirus exposure and HLA in healthy donors. Assay used: immunoSEQ multiplex PCR; TCRdb lists only in-frame clones, some missing. The data contain approximately 78,000 clones, 60% to 75% of them singletons. Sequencing was performed on PBMCs. The receptors here all came from a man between 40 and 49 years old in good health and CMV-seropositive. CDR3s include the opening cysteine and the closing phenylalanine or tryptophan. The D gene is left open where the match is weak. Only part of the rows carry a size: once, few, many, or a class if the clone is expanded.

v_gene	j_gene	abundance	d_gene	CDR3aa	CDR3nt
TRBV19	TRBJ1-1	.	TRBD1	CASSAQGDTEAFF	TGTGCCAGTAGTGCACAGGGGGACACTGAAGCTTTCTTT
TRBV6-1	TRBJ2-1	few	.	CASTGRGALYNEQFF	TGTGCCAGCACGGGCCGGGGGGCCTTATACAATGAGCAGTTCTTC
TRBV27	TRBJ1-4	.	TRBD1	CASSYEGADNEKLFF	TGTGCCAGCAGTTACGAGGGGGCGGATAATGAAAAACTGTTTTTT
TRBV7-8	TRBJ2-5	.	.	CASSFPPSGTQYF	TGTGCCAGCAGCTTTCCGCCTTCGGGGACCCAGTACTTC
TRBV28	TRBJ2-7	.	TRBD1	CAGRDRGSYEQYF	TGTGCCGGCCGGGACAGGGGTTCGTACGAGCAGTACTTC
TRBV19	TRBJ1-5	.	TRBD1	CASSIYRGDQPQHF	TGTGCCAGTAGTATCTACAGGGGAGATCAGCCCCAGCATTTT
TRBV6-1	TRBJ1-3	once	TRBD1	CASSLGTVVGNTIYF	TGTGCCAGCAGTCTAGGGACAGTGGTTGGAAACACCATATATTTT
TRBV28	TRBJ1-4	.	TRBD1	CASSITGAAGKEKLFF	TGTGCCAGCAGTATAACAGGGGCGGCGGGAAAGGAAAAACTGTTTTTT
TRBV5-1	TRBJ2-5	once	.	CASSLELAGGETQYF	TGCGCCAGCAGCTTAGAACTGGCGGGCGGGGAGACCCAGTACTTC
TRBV5-6	TRBJ2-7	once	.	CASTKTARAYEQYF	TGTGCCAGCACCAAAACCGCTCGGGCCTACGAGCAGTACTTC
TRBV30	TRBJ1-2	.	.	CAWSGTAVSYGYTF	TGTGCCTGGAGCGGAACAGCCGTCTCCTATGGCTACACCTTC
TRBV6-6	TRBJ2-3	.	.	CASSYGGARTDTQYF	TGTGCCAGCAGTTATGGCGGGGCGCGCACAGATACGCAGTATTTT
TRBV19	TRBJ1-4	once	.	CASSIRGGATNEKLFF	TGTGCCAGTAGTATTAGGGGGGGGGCAACTAATGAAAAACTGTTTTTT
TRBV5-1	TRBJ2-3	.	TRBD1	CASSSGTGQYF	TGCGCCAGCAGCTCCGGGACAGGGCAGTATTTT
TRBV4-1	TRBJ1-2	.	.	CASSQVQANGYTF	TGCGCCAGCAGCCAAGTACAGGCCAATGGCTACACCTTC
TRBV6-6	TRBJ1-2	.	.	CAGREGGNYGYTF	TGTGCCGGACGAGAGGGGGGGAACTATGGCTACACCTTC
TRBV13	TRBJ1-1	.	.	CASSYDKNTEAFF	TGTGCCAGCAGCTACGACAAAAACACTGAAGCTTTCTTT
TRBV6-1	TRBJ1-1	.	.	CASTPLLPDTGPLF	TGTGCCAGCACCCCCCTTCTTCCGGACACAGGACCTCTCTTT
TRBV7-8	TRBJ1-1	few	.	CASIERSGVNTEAFF	TGTGCCAGCATCGAGAGGTCAGGGGTGAACACTGAAGCTTTCTTT
TRBV6-6	TRBJ2-3	.	.	CASSYQGLVTQYF	TGTGCCAGCAGTTACCAGGGACTTGTTACGCAGTATTTT
TRBV30	TRBJ1-5	.	TRBD1	CAWAGQDNQPQHF	TGTGCCTGGGCGGGACAGGACAATCAGCCCCAGCATTTT
TRBV11-3	TRBJ1-4	few	.	CASSLDREGKLFF	TGTGCCAGCAGCTTAGATCGGGAGGGAAAACTGTTTTTT
TRBV30	TRBJ1-4	.	TRBD1	CAWVDKTGGFEKLFF	TGTGCCTGGGTGGATAAGACAGGGGGTTTCGAAAAACTGTTTTTT
TRBV4-3	TRBJ1-3	.	.	CASSLNPPQDLAGNTIYF	TGCGCCAGCAGCCTCAATCCTCCCCAGGATTTGGCTGGAAACACCATATATTTT
TRBV28	TRBJ1-4	.	TRBD1	CASSSVRTGENEKLFF	TGTGCCAGCAGTTCTGTCCGGACAGGGGAAAATGAAAAACTGTTTTTT
TRBV21-1	TRBJ1-1	.	.	CASSIVLALGWWAHRKNTEAFF	TGTGCCAGCAGCATAGTCCTCGCCCTAGGATGGTGGGCACACAGGAAGAACACTGAAGCTTTCTTT
TRBV5-5	TRBJ2-7	.	TRBD1	CASSTGTVLYEQYF	TGTGCCAGCAGTACCGGGACAGTGCTCTACGAGCAGTACTTC
TRBV30	TRBJ1-3	.	.	CAWSGTSRVKNTIYF	TGTGCCTGGAGTGGTACGAGCAGGGTAAAAAACACCATATATTTT
TRBV5-1	TRBJ1-1	few	TRBD1	CASRGQGAIDTEAFF	TGCGCCAGCAGGGGACAGGGGGCAATAGACACTGAAGCTTTCTTT
TRBV11-3	TRBJ1-1	.	.	CASSLGGLWGSRSTEAFF	TGTGCCAGCAGCTTGGGCGGCCTGTGGGGCTCCCGTTCCACTGAAGCTTTCTTT
TRBV30	TRBJ2-7	.	.	CAWAEGGVYEQYF	TGTGCCTGGGCAGAGGGGGGGGTTTACGAGCAGTACTTC
TRBV27	TRBJ1-1	.	.	CASSSSLGWYTEAFF	TGTGCCAGCAGTTCGTCCCTAGGCTGGTACACTGAAGCTTTCTTT
TRBV2	TRBJ2-1	.	.	CASEGGLGFLYNEQFF	TGTGCCAGCGAGGGGGGGTTAGGGTTTCTGTACAATGAGCAGTTCTTC
TRBV9	TRBJ2-1	few	.	CASSVAGSPEFF	TGTGCCAGCAGCGTAGCAGGTAGTCCGGAGTTCTTC
TRBV5-1	TRBJ2-7	.	TRBD1	CASSLQGAPYEQYF	TGCGCCAGCAGCTTGCAGGGGGCGCCCTACGAGCAGTACTTC
TRBV5-1	TRBJ1-4	.	TRBD1	CASSPGRWTGKGEKLFF	TGCGCCAGCAGCCCAGGAAGGTGGACAGGAAAGGGTGAAAAACTGTTTTTT
TRBV27	TRBJ1-5	few	.	CASPNGVSNQPQHF	TGTGCCAGCCCTAACGGGGTTAGCAATCAGCCCCAGCATTTT
TRBV7-3	TRBJ2-7	.	TRBD1	CASSFRKGAGDEQYF	TGTGCCAGCAGCTTCAGGAAGGGGGCCGGTGACGAGCAGTACTTC
TRBV7-3	TRBJ1-1	.	TRBD1	CASTLGTGSNEAFF	TGTGCCAGCACCCTCGGGACAGGGTCTAATGAAGCTTTCTTT
TRBV5-1	TRBJ1-6	.	.	CASSLEGSGGGSPLHF	TGCGCCAGCAGCTTGGAAGGGTCGGGAGGTGGTTCACCCCTCCACTTT
TRBV10-3	TRBJ1-5	few	.	CAISDSLSNQPQHF	TGTGCCATCAGCGACAGCTTGAGCAATCAGCCCCAGCATTTT
TRBV11-3	TRBJ2-1	.	.	CASSFPYNEQFF	TGTGCCAGCAGCTTCCCTTACAATGAGCAGTTCTTC
TRBV6-5	TRBJ2-3	.	.	CASSYSEWASDTQYF	TGTGCCAGCAGTTACTCGGAATGGGCCTCAGATACGCAGTATTTT
TRBV30	TRBJ1-1	.	TRBD1	CAWARQGGGNTEAFF	TGTGCCTGGGCACGACAGGGTGGGGGGAACACTGAAGCTTTCTTT
TRBV6-4	TRBJ1-6	.	.	CASSSGVDSPLHF	TGTGCCAGCAGTTCCGGGGTCGATTCACCCCTCCACTTT
TRBV11-3	TRBJ2-7	few	TRBD1	CASSFGQGPYEQYF	TGTGCCAGCAGCTTCGGACAGGGACCCTACGAGCAGTACTTC